This TCR beta chain came from a study of identical twins (dated by TCRdb to about 2016). At the level of the whole study: To test whether fetal clonotypes persist, this study deep-sequenced TCR alpha and beta repertoires from monozygotic twins, from unrelated adults of various ages, and from cord blood. Replicate twin experiments were performed at different times using different library preparation protocols to rule out contamination. Paper-wide results and their limitations: Because the same donors could not be followed over many years, the conclusions relied on cross-sectional statistical analysis. Zero-insertion analyses could be partly confounded by invariant T cells such as MAIT and iNKT, though diverse VJ usage argued against such confounding for most clonotypes. In beta out-of-frame sequences, excess twin sharing was weaker, because having fewer shared sequences lowered the signal-to-noise ratio. Out-of-frame TCR alpha sequences shared between twins showed an excess of low generation-probability sequences compared with coincidental sharing between unrelated individuals. Fewer insertions were carried by abundant cord blood beta clonotypes, a similar but weaker trend appeared in young adult naive repertoires, and no such trend appeared in memory repertoires. In monozygotic twins, recombination models systematically underestimated out-of-frame TCR alpha sharing, but the models matched the sharing seen between unrelated individuals.

All donors were healthy Caucasians. The study also sequenced three unrelated non-twin adults: a male aged 18 to 30, a male aged 50 to 60 and a female aged 50 to 60. Miltenyi CD45RO+ enrichment and human naive T-cell isolation kits were used to isolate memory (CD45RO+) and naive T cells from PBMC. CDR1 and CDR2, per the germline V gene, are SGDLS and YYNGEE. The CDR3 runs 12 residues from the cysteine to the phenylalanine. Only CDR3 DNA remains: 36 bases, in frame from the first base. Library method: 5' RACE. The listed sequencing device is Illumina HiSeq 2000. Template switching added a universal primer binding site, and the final cDNA carried a unique molecular identifier that allowed TCR cDNA molecules to be counted accurately. Specific primers in the conserved constant-segment region were used to synthesize first-strand cDNA for the TCR alpha and beta chains. Each cDNA library was double barcoded, with a SMART-Mk sample barcode plus Illumina barcodes, to control for contamination. Two successive PCR steps introduced TruSeq adapter sequences along with Illumina sample barcodes. Sequencing of the TCR alpha and beta cDNA libraries was done on the Illumina HiSeq platform using custom primers. As for the original processing: MiGEC was used to process raw reads and extract unique molecular identifiers, and MiXCR was used to find CDR3 positions. Recombination models were inferred per individual with the repgenHMM and IGoR tools using an EM algorithm. The tcR package in R was used for shared clonotype analysis, with sharing normalized by the product of cloneset sizes. To study raw recombination free of thymic and clonal selection effects, out-of-frame nonproductive sequences were analyzed. Clones were called with MiXCR by TCRdb after fastp trimmed the public reads at Q25, and only in-frame beta chains were retained. Entries that share a CDR3 protein sequence are merged under the most common genes and DNA. These V and J calls are TCRdb output, not the study's own analysis. Across this sample there are 640,000 or so distinct CDR3 sequences, with 6% to 6.5% seen only once. The biggest ten clones account for about 1.8% of the sample.

For this clonotype: This clone's antigen is unknown. No much larger clone is present one base from it, and per-base qualities are unavailable.

This sequence uses TRBV9 and TRBJ2-2; possibly the D gene is TRBD1, per 6 matching bases. The specimen was naive T cells sorted from blood. The cell subset or site label on this specimen signifies: cells isolated with a human naive T-cell isolation kit. The receptor's source is a man in his late teens or twenties in good health. This receptor carries the CDR3 CATGKHTGELFF. The DNA reads as follows: TGTGCAACAGGGAAGCACACCGGGGAGCTGTTTTTT. Joined to the reference TRBV9 and TRBJ2-2 proteins, this CDR3 gives the full variable domain: DSGVTQTPKHLITATGQRVTLRCSPRSGDLSVYWYQQSLDQGLQFLIQYYNGEERAKGNILERFSAQQFPDLHSELNLSSLELGDSALYFCATGKHTGELFFGEGSRLTVL.